These 13 T cell receptor beta chains came from one sample sequenced in a study of CD8+ T cells in alopecia areata. Following extraction, RNA underwent reverse transcription to cDNA, which served as the sequencing template. TCRdb's copy holds only in-frame clones and misses some; the assay was immunoSEQ multiplex PCR. Of roughly 140,000 clones in the sample, roughly 80% were seen once. As for treatment: oral pan-JAK inhibitor, 5-10 mg twice daily. This sample comprised CD8+ T cells sorted from blood, obtained at week 4, from a patient treated with tofacitinib. These receptors were obtained from a human donor with alopecia areata.

This chain links TRBV15 with TRBJ1-5; 7 bases fit TRBD1. This CDR3 has 15 residues. Losses at the gene ends were 0 bases for V and 6 bases for J; bases not matched to a gene: 5. The germline V gene has CDR1 LNHNV and CDR2 YYDKDF (reference sequence). CDR3 sequence reads: CATSRDQDRTQPQHF. Written as DNA, the CDR3 is TGTGCCACCAGCAGAGATCAGGACAGGACTCAGCCCCAGCATTTT.

The rearrangement links TRBV7-2 to TRBJ2-5; perhaps TRBD1 as D (5 bases). This CDR3 contains 14 residues. Per the germline V gene, CDR1 is SGHTA and CDR2 is FQGNSA. The ends were cut back, 2 bases at V and 7 bases at J, with 14 bases in the middle. The CDR3 DNA sequence: TGTGCCAGCAGCTTATCCTTCCTGGGGCCGACCCAGTACTTC. It yields the protein CASSLSFLGPTQYF.

The rearrangement links TRBV4-2 to TRBJ2-1; D gene uncertain. V was cut by 3 bases and J by 5 bases, with 2 bases left in between. The germline gives CDR1 LGHNA, CDR2 YNFKEQ. CDR3 size: 11 residues. The CDR3 is CASSQNNEQFF. Written as DNA, the CDR3 is TGTGCCAGCAGCCAGAACAATGAGCAGTTCTTC.

The rearrangement links TRBV19 to TRBJ2-3, with TRBD1 matching 7 bases. CDR1 and CDR2 from the germline V gene are LNHDA and SQIVND (reference sequence). J was trimmed by 2 bases and V by 3 bases; bases with no gene match: 8. The CDR3 runs to 16 residues. DNA for the CDR3: TGTGCCAGTAGTATCGGGACAGCAACCTCCACAGATACGCAGTATTTT. Its translation: CASSIGTATSTDTQYF.

J is TRBJ2-4 and V is TRBV5-4; TRBD2 aligns across 9 bases. Germline CDR1 and CDR2: SGHNT and YYREEE (reference sequence). The V and J ends lost 0 bases and 4 bases, in that order; junction bases with no gene match: 8. There are 17 residues in the CDR3. The CDR3 loop reads CASSLAGAGGHKNIQYF. CDR3 coding DNA: TGTGCCAGCAGCTTGGCCGGAGCGGGGGGCCATAAAAACATTCAGTACTTC.

This chain joins TRBV7-9 and TRBJ2-1; 8 bases agree with TRBD2. This CDR3 comprises 15 residues. Germline CDR1 SEHNR, CDR2 FQNEAQ (reference sequence). The junction had 8 bases not matched to a gene; V was cut back by 5 bases and J by 5 bases. The CDR3 here is CASSDSGGAHNEQFF. CDR3 sequence (DNA): TGTGCCAGCAGCGACAGCGGGGGCGCACACAATGAGCAGTTCTTC.

In this sample, this clone turned up a few times. At one boundary the junction diverges from the germline segment, which might be a read error. V and J are TRBV7-6 and TRBJ2-7, with a tentative D call TRBD1 (5 bases). This CDR3 has 14 amino acids. Germline V gene lookup returns CDR1 SGHVS and CDR2 FNYEAQ. The CDR3 DNA follows: TGTGCCAGCACCTTATCTCAGGGCTCCTACGAGCAGTACTTC. Protein sequence: CASTLSQGSYEQYF. Full variable domain (missing parts from reference TRBV7-6 and TRBJ2-7): GAGVSQSPRYKVTKRGQDVALRCDPISGHVSLYWYRQALGQGPEFLTYFNYEAQQDKSGLPNDRFSAERPEGSISTLTIQRTEQRDSAMYRCASTLSQGSYEQYFGPGTRLTVT.

The rearrangement uses TRBV12-5 and TRBJ2-3, with D unresolved. This CDR3 is 16 amino acids long. Trimming removed 0 bases at V and 3 bases at J, with 13 bases between. CDR1 is LGHNT, CDR2 FRNRAP, per germline. DNA for the CDR3: TGTGCTAGTGGTTTGGTAGGAGTCAGAATAACAGATACGCAGTATTTT. It yields the protein CASGLVGVRITDTQYF.

The sample holds many counts of this clone. The chain has TRBV4-2 and TRBJ2-7, with 8 bases that match TRBD2. Germline CDR1 LGHNA, CDR2 YNFKEQ. The trim removed 0 bases at V and 2 bases at J, leaving 6 bases unmatched. This CDR3 has 16 residues. CDR3 in amino acids: CASSQEDSGATYEQYF. The CDR3 DNA reads as TGTGCCAGCAGCCAAGAGGATAGCGGGGCCACCTACGAGCAGTACTTC.

This chain links TRBV2 with TRBJ2-3; D unresolved. The CDR3 has 12 residues. Trimming took off 2 bases at V and 6 bases at J, with 6 bases between the two ends. Per germline, CDR1 SNHLY and CDR2 FYNNEI. The CDR3 DNA reads TGTGCCAGCAGTGAAATCAGGGATACGCAGTATTTT. It translates to CASSEIRDTQYF. Supplemented by reference TRBV2 and TRBJ2-3, the full variable domain reads EPEVTQTPSHQVTQMGQEVILRCVPISNHLYFYWYRQILGQKVEFLVSFYNNEISEKSEIFDDQFSVERPDGSNFTLKIRSTKLEDSAMYFCASSEIRDTQYFGPGTRLTVL.

In this sample, this clone turned up once. This sequence joins TRBV27 and TRBJ2-7; D gene ambiguous. The CDR3 consists of 13 residues. Trimming stripped 5 bases from V and 3 bases from J, with 11 bases between. The germline CDR1 and CDR2 sequences are MNHEY and SMNVEV (reference sequence). The CDR3 sequence is CASSLGSNYEQYF. For the CDR3, the DNA is TGTGCCAGCAGTCTCGGCTCAAACTACGAGCAGTACTTC.

The genes are TRBV10-3 and TRBJ2-3; no clear D gene. The CDR3 contains 14 residues. Per germline, CDR1 ENHRY and CDR2 SYGVKD. V gave up 4 bases and J gave up 4 bases, with 12 bases separating them. This CDR3 reads CAISGRPPADTQYF. CDR3 DNA: TGTGCCATCAGTGGTAGACCCCCGGCAGATACGCAGTATTTT.

This chain links TRBV6-5 with TRBJ1-2; 8 bases are shared with TRBD1. This CDR3 is 14 amino acids long. The germline gives CDR1 MNHEY, CDR2 SVGAGI. V lost 5 bases and J lost 7; bases outside the gene matches: 9. This CDR3 is CASSDRTGWFGYTF. CDR3 DNA sequence: TGTGCCAGCAGTGACCGGACAGGGTGGTTTGGCTACACCTTC.